This T cell receptor (beta chain) was profiled in a study of T cells in Graves' hyperthyroidism and ophthalmopathy. This clonotype has a handful of counts. Amplification of TCR beta CDR3 regions used RNA as the template. During a first-round RT-PCR of the TCR CDR3, the HTBI primer set was used. TCRdb independently ran MiXCR on the multiplex PCR reads; one entry per CDR3 protein. The sample holds 690,000 or so distinct CDR3 sequences, roughly 20% seen once. The trim removed 5 bases at V and 0 bases at J, leaving 7 bases unmatched. In germline, CDR1 is DFQATT, CDR2 SNEGSKA (reference sequence). CDR3 length equals 15 residues. Uncontrolled infections, other autoimmune diseases, pregnancy or lactation led to exclusion of patients. Fresh peripheral blood, about 9.3 ml, yielded the PBMCs.

Input material: blood. This chain joins TRBV20-1 and TRBJ2-4; TRBD2 aligns across 7 bases. The clonotype was recovered from a woman aged 45-59 years with Graves' hyperthyroidism that later progressed to Graves' ophthalmopathy. The CDR3 loop is CSAGRRGLAKNIQYF. The CDR3 region has the DNA TGCAGTGCTGGCAGGCGGGGGTTAGCCAAAAACATTCAGTACTTC.